These 32 T cell receptor beta chains share one sample of origin, sequenced in a study of blood T cell repertoires in COVID-19. Profiling relied on immunoSEQ multiplex PCR, and the TCRdb table lists in-frame clones only, not all of them. The sample yields approximately 430,000 clones, 75% to 90% seen once. The sequenced material came from peripheral blood. These receptors were taken from a woman in her thirties with active or convalescent COVID-19.

This chain connects TRBV9 to TRBJ1-2, with a weak D call TRBD1 (6 bases). In germline, CDR1 is SGDLS, CDR2 YYNGEE. V shed 4 bases and J shed 2 bases, with 9 bases lying between them. The length of the CDR3 is 13 residues. This CDR3 reads CASSPTGNYGYTF. CDR3 nucleotides: TGTGCCAGCAGCCCCACAGGGAACTATGGCTACACCTTC.

This clone has a single count. J is TRBJ2-7 and V is TRBV9; no definite D call. The CDR3 covers 16 residues. With 0 bases removed from V and 2 bases from J, the gap between germline ends came to 15 bases. Germline V gene data show CDR1 as SGDLS and CDR2 as YYNGEE. The CDR3 region is CASSVASEVATYEQYF. The CDR3 DNA reads as TGTGCCAGCAGCGTAGCCTCCGAGGTGGCGACCTACGAGCAGTACTTC.

A single count supports this clone. The CDR3 is CASSLDRYSPYTF. For the CDR3, the DNA is TGTGCCAGCAGCCTGGACAGATATTCTCCCTACACCTTC. The J gene is TRBJ1-2, the V gene TRBV7-2, with a possible D match to TRBD1 (6 bases). Germline V gives CDR1 SGHTA, CDR2 FQGNSA. The CDR3 is 13 residues long. Trimming removed 5 bases at V and 10 bases at J, with 17 bases between.

CDR3 region: CASSARDIYYGYTF. The CDR3 nucleotides are TGTGCCAGTAGTGCAAGGGACATCTACTATGGCTACACCTTC. V and J are TRBV19 and TRBJ1-2, with a weak D call TRBD1 (6 bases). Germline V gives CDR1 LNHDA, CDR2 SQIVND (reference sequence). Trimming removed 5 bases from V and 3 bases from J, with 13 bases in between. There are 14 residues in the CDR3.

The chain recombines TRBV25-1 with TRBJ2-2; weak D call: TRBD2 (5 bases). CDR3 length: 11 amino acids. Germline values: CDR1 MGHDK, CDR2 SYGVNS. Trimming shortened V by 6 bases and J by 6 bases, and 5 bases separated the two germline ends. The CDR3 sequence: CASSGAGELFF. The DNA for the CDR3 is TGTGCCAGCAGCGGGGCCGGGGAGCTGTTTTTT.

This chain joins TRBV5-1 and TRBJ2-3; 8 nucleotides line up with TRBD2. The CDR3 contains 15 residues. Germline V lookup: CDR1 SGHRS, CDR2 YFSETQ. With V trimmed by 4 bases and J by 6 bases, 10 bases remained unmatched. The CDR3 bases are TGCGCCAGCAGCACTAGCGGTAACCCGGGGGATACGCAGTATTTT. Protein sequence: CASSTSGNPGDTQYF.

The chain uses TRBV5-4 and TRBJ1-1, with 11 bases that match TRBD1. Trimming took 4 bases from V and 5 from J; bases not matched to a gene: 4. The CDR3 consists of 14 residues. Per the germline V gene, CDR1 is SGHNT and CDR2 is YYREEE (reference sequence). CDR3 nucleotides: TGTGCCAGCAGCACCGGACAGGGGGCTACTGAAGCTTTCTTT. It translates to CASSTGQGATEAFF. The whole variable domain, filled in from reference TRBV5-4 and TRBJ1-1, reads ETGVTQSPTHLIKTRGQQVTLRCSSQSGHNTVSWYQQALGQGPQFIFQYYREEENGRGNFPPRFSGLQFPNYSSELNVNALELDDSALYLCASSTGQGATEAFFGQGTRLTVV.

The chain recombines TRBV19 with TRBJ1-2; a possible D gene is TRBD1 (6 bases). The CDR3 is made up of 14 amino acids. CDR1 is LNHDA and CDR2 is SQIVND in the germline V gene (reference sequence). V was pared by 5 bases and J by 6 bases, with 16 bases between. CDR3 nucleotides: TGTGCCAGTAGTCGGCCCAACAGGGTAAATGGCTACACCTTC. Residues: CASSRPNRVNGYTF.

V gene TRBV6-4 combines with J gene TRBJ2-2; maybe TRBD2 (5 bases). Trimming shortened V by 3 bases and J by 4 bases, and 12 bases separated the two germline ends. The CDR3 has 15 residues. The germline V gene has CDR1 MRHNA and CDR2 SNTAGT. CDR3 nucleotide sequence: TGTGCCAGCAGTGATCATAGAGGGCGCACCGGGGAGCTGTTTTTT. It encodes CASSDHRGRTGELFF.

The chain links TRBV6-6 to TRBJ2-7; D perhaps matches TRBD1 (6 bases). The CDR3 sequence is 15 residues long. V lost 6 bases and J 0 bases, leaving 15 bases between the germline ends. Germline CDR1 and CDR2: MNHNY and SVGAGI (reference sequence). The CDR3 here is CASSQTRGSSYEQYF. The CDR3 DNA sequence: TGTGCCAGCAGCCAAACCAGGGGAAGCTCCTACGAGCAGTACTTC.

The rearrangement uses TRBV6-5 and TRBJ2-7; the match to TRBD2 covers 8 bases. CDR3 size: 13 residues. Trimming removed 8 bases from V and 0 bases from J; junction bases left unmatched: 3. Germline loops: CDR1 MNHEY, CDR2 SVGAGI. CDR3 coding DNA: TGTGCCAGCCGGGGGGGGGCCTCCTACGAGCAGTACTTC. Its translation: CASRGGASYEQYF.

CDR3 in amino acids: CASSLLFQGPQHF. The CDR3 nucleotides read TGTGCCAGCAGTTTATTGTTCCAGGGGCCCCAGCATTTT. The J gene is TRBJ1-5, the V gene TRBV12-3 or TRBV12-4; TRBD1 is a possible D gene (5 bases). This CDR3 spans 13 amino acids. V was pared by 2 bases and J by 9 bases, with 11 bases between.

The V and J genes are TRBV25-1 and TRBJ1-1; 7 bases agree with TRBD1. V trimming: 7 bases; J trimming: 4 bases; junction bases outside the gene matches: 6. This CDR3 has 13 amino acids. Germline CDR1 reads MGHDK; CDR2 reads SYGVNS. DNA of the CDR3: TGTGCCAGCATAGCAGGGGGTCTCACTGAAGCTTTCTTT. Translating gives CASIAGGLTEAFF.

V is TRBV14 and J is TRBJ1-1; D not resolved. The germline V gene has CDR1 SGHDN and CDR2 FVKESK. V was shortened by 4 bases and J by 0 bases, with 6 bases between the two germline ends. The length of the CDR3 is 13 residues. DNA for the CDR3: TGTGCCAGCAGCCCAAGCATGAACACTGAAGCTTTCTTT. It specifies CASSPSMNTEAFF.

The chain joins TRBV6-1 to TRBJ1-5; TRBD1 aligns across 7 bases. V lost 0 bases, J lost 5 bases, and 1 base stayed unmatched. The CDR3 is 14 residues long. Germline V gives CDR1 MNHNS, CDR2 SASEGT. CDR3: CASSEAGGHQPQHF. CDR3 nucleotides: TGTGCCAGCAGTGAAGCAGGGGGCCATCAGCCCCAGCATTTT.

The V call is TRBV27, the J call TRBJ1-2; D not resolved. The germline V gene has CDR1 MNHEY and CDR2 SMNVEV (reference sequence). Trimming removed 6 bases from V and 6 bases from J, with 17 bases in between. This CDR3 is built from 14 residues. The CDR3 DNA sequence: TGTGCCAGCAGCCGGGTCCAACGAACGGATGGCTACACCTTC. This translates into CASSRVQRTDGYTF.

The V and J genes are TRBV2 and TRBJ2-5; 10 nucleotides agree with TRBD2. The germline V gene has CDR1 SNHLY and CDR2 FYNNEI. The trim removed 11 bases at V and 5 bases at J, leaving 11 bases unmatched. The length of the CDR3 is 14 residues. In nucleotides, the CDR3 is TGTGCCGGACAGCGGGAGGGCCTGGAGGAGACCCAGTACTTC. Encoded protein: CAGQREGLEETQYF.

This chain connects TRBV29-1 to TRBJ1-2; no clear D. CDR1 and CDR2 (germline): SQVTM, ANQGSEA. The length of the CDR3 is 10 residues. The chain's CDR3 is CILVREGYTF. CDR3 coding DNA: TGCATCCTAGTGAGGGAGGGCTACACCTTC.

This sequence joins TRBV5-6 and TRBJ2-7, with TRBD2 matching 7 bases. The CDR3 runs to 15 residues. Trimming removed 4 bases from V and 0 bases from J; junction bases left unmatched: 7. The V gene's germline CDR1 is SGHDT and CDR2 YYEEEE. This chain's CDR3 is CASSTLAAPSYEQYF. CDR3 DNA sequence: TGTGCCAGCAGCACCCTAGCGGCACCCTCCTACGAGCAGTACTTC.

The J gene is TRBJ2-1, the V gene TRBV7-9; 11 bases map to TRBD1. The V gene's germline CDR1 is SEHNR and CDR2 FQNEAQ (reference sequence). The CDR3 is made up of 15 amino acids. Germline trimming cut 2 bases from V and 12 bases from J; bases unmatched to any gene: 9. The CDR3 nucleotides are TGTGCCAGCAGCTTAACCGGACAGGGGGCAGGGGGGCAGTTCTTC. It specifies CASSLTGQGAGGQFF.

The genes are TRBV2 and TRBJ1-4; D remains ambiguous. This CDR3 is 15 amino acids long. V was cut by 6 bases and J by 0 bases, with 11 bases left in between. From germline, CDR1 is SNHLY and CDR2 FYNNEI. In nucleotides, the CDR3 is TGTGCCAGCAGCAAGGAGAGCGCAACTAATGAAAAACTGTTTTTT. It codes for CASSKESATNEKLFF. The full variable domain, completed using reference TRBV2 and TRBJ1-4, is EPEVTQTPSHQVTQMGQEVILRCVPISNHLYFYWYRQILGQKVEFLVSFYNNEISEKSEIFDDQFSVERPDGSNFTLKIRSTKLEDSAMYFCASSKESATNEKLFFGSGTQLSVL.

The chain has TRBV6-5 and TRBJ1-3; 10 bases are a match to TRBD1. From germline, CDR1 is MNHEY and CDR2 SVGAGI. The CDR3 is made up of 14 amino acids. J lost 4 bases, V lost 7 bases, and 4 bases had no gene match. CDR3 sequence (DNA): TGTGCCAGCAAGACAGGGGGCTCAGGAAACACCATATATTTT. Residues: CASKTGGSGNTIYF.

This rearrangement joins TRBV10-2 to TRBJ2-1; D not certain. Germline values: CDR1 WSHSY, CDR2 SAAADI. The CDR3 spans 14 residues. With 4 bases removed from V and 2 bases from J, the gap between germline ends came to 9 bases. Written as DNA, the CDR3 is TGCGCCAGCAGTGCATCTGGCCCCTACAATGAGCAGTTCTTC. Its protein is CASSASGPYNEQFF.

The chain is built from TRBV4-1 and TRBJ2-5; D is uncertain. The V end was cut by 1 base, the J end by 5 bases, with 8 bases between. The germline CDR1 and CDR2 sequences are MGHRA and YSYEKL. CDR3 length: 13 amino acids. CDR3 bases: TGCGCCAGCAGCCAAGGGCCCACGGAGACCCAGTACTTC. This gives the protein CASSQGPTETQYF.

The chain recombines TRBV11-2 with TRBJ1-2; tentatively, D is TRBD1 (6 bases). V was cut by 5 bases and J by 8 bases, with 15 bases left in between. This CDR3 is 13 amino acids long. The germline V gene encodes CDR1 SGHAT and CDR2 FQNNGV. The DNA for the CDR3 is TGTGCCAGCAGCCTAGGGGGGGGCCTAGGCTACACCTTC. Translated, it gives CASSLGGGLGYTF.

The chain recombines TRBV5-1 with TRBJ1-1; 8 bases line up with TRBD1. CDR1 is SGHRS and CDR2 is YFSETQ in the germline V gene. V shed 4 bases and J 4 bases; nucleotides not matched to a gene: 9. This CDR3 spans 15 amino acids. The CDR3, as DNA: TGCGCCAGCAGCCCAAGGGGACAGGAGATCACTGAAGCTTTCTTT. This gives the protein CASSPRGQEITEAFF.

The chain joins TRBV7-9 to TRBJ2-2, with a tentative D call TRBD2 (6 bases). Trimming took off 5 bases at V and 6 bases at J, with 13 bases between the two ends. There are 14 residues in the CDR3. Germline V CDR1 and CDR2: SEHNR, FQNEAQ (reference sequence). Here the CDR3 reads CASSLQASAGELFF. The CDR3 region has the DNA TGTGCCAGCAGCCTTCAGGCTAGCGCCGGGGAGCTGTTTTTT.

The chain is built from TRBV19 and TRBJ1-3; 10 bases map to TRBD1. V lost 0 bases to trimming and J lost 2 bases; unmatched junction nucleotides: 1. This CDR3 has 16 amino acids. The germline CDR1 and CDR2 sequences are LNHDA and SQIVND (reference sequence). CDR3 protein: CASSIETGGAGNTIYF. CDR3 DNA: TGTGCCAGTAGTATAGAGACAGGGGGCGCTGGAAACACCATATATTTT. Full variable domain (rest looked up from reference TRBV19 and TRBJ1-3): DGGITQSPKYLFRKEGQNVTLSCEQNLNHDAMYWYRQDPGQGLRLIYYSQIVNDFQKGDIAEGYSVSREKKESFPLTVTSAQKNPTAFYLCASSIETGGAGNTIYFGEGSWLTVV.

V and J are TRBV19 and TRBJ2-7; tentatively, D is TRBD2 (5 bases). V shed 5 bases and J shed 3 bases, with 11 bases lying between them. The CDR3 is 13 amino acids. The germline V gene has CDR1 LNHDA and CDR2 SQIVND (reference sequence). The CDR3 DNA follows: TGTGCCAGTAGTCTTGGAGGCGGCTACGAGCAGTACTTC. Amino acids: CASSLGGGYEQYF.

The chain has TRBV6-6 and TRBJ1-5; 8 nucleotides line up with TRBD1. This CDR3 has 16 amino acids. CDR1 is MNHNY, CDR2 SVGAGI, per germline (reference sequence). Trimming took 6 bases from V and 0 from J; bases not matched to a gene: 7. CDR3 in amino acids: CASRFRTGNSNQPQHF. The DNA for the CDR3 is TGTGCCAGCAGATTTCGGACAGGGAATAGCAATCAGCCCCAGCATTTT.

The CDR3 DNA sequence: TGTGCCAGCGAGGATCCAGAGACCCAGTACTTC. This translates into CASEDPETQYF. This chain uses TRBV21-1 with TRBJ2-5; no DNA check was done on the table's D call, TRBD2. TRBV21-1 is recorded as a pseudogene. The CDR3 contains 11 residues.

The chain employs TRBV6-5 and TRBJ1-3; maybe TRBD1 (5 bases). Germline V gene data show CDR1 as MNHEY and CDR2 as SVGAGI. V was clipped by 0 bases and J by 2 bases, with 11 bases between them. There are 16 residues in the CDR3. In nucleotides, the CDR3 is TGTGCCAGCAGTTACTCCGCCCGGGGGGCTGGAAACACCATATATTTT. Encoded protein: CASSYSARGAGNTIYF.